This paragraph reports one T cell receptor (beta chain). This clonotype was detected only a few times. No antigen is known for it. No much larger clone is present one base from it, and per-base qualities are unavailable. Library prep was done by RT-PCR. The sequencer listed for this sample is Illumina HiSeq 2500. TCRdb reprocessing: public reads trimmed at Q25 with fastp, clones called with MiXCR, in-frame beta chains kept. Each entry merges the rows of one CDR3 protein and shows their most common DNA and genes. The sample has a few hundred thousand distinct CDR3 sequences on record, roughly 22% of them singletons. Roughly 10% of the sample is taken by the ten largest. Based on the germline V gene (reference sequence), the CDR1 and CDR2 sequences are DFQATT and SNEGSKA. Trimming removed 2 bases from V and 0 bases from J, leaving 4 bases between the germline ends. The cysteine opens and the phenylalanine closes a CDR3 of 12 amino acids. The CDR3 DNA has 36 bases and is translated from base 1.

These data belong to a study of response to subunit inactivated influenza vaccine (dated by TCRdb to the late 2010s). In the study overall: Deep quantitative profiling of the T cell receptor repertoire was used in the study to follow responses to a trivalent subunit inactivated influenza vaccine.

The research as a whole found: The authors proposed that each seasonal influenza vaccination may bring in only a limited number of new T cells.

This chain joins TRBV20-1 to TRBJ1-1, with the D gene uncertain. This sequence was found in a man between 50 and 75 years old who received an inactivated influenza vaccine. Donor details come from another sample of the same person, matched by shared clones. Specimen: PBMCs from blood, collected roughly 20 months after vaccination. The CDR3 amino acid sequence is: CSARSMNTEAFF. The DNA is as follows: TGCAGTGCTAGATCAATGAACACTGAAGCTTTCTTT.